The T cell receptor beta chain described here comes from a study of blood T cells in healthy people across ages. Study as a whole: In model experiments, template switching was able to capture about one barcoded beta molecule for every two T cells that were present. Overall study results and limits: Leaving the PBMCs unsorted stopped any conclusive comparison of naive versus antigen-experienced cells.

As for this clonotype: No antigen is known for it.

V gave up 2 bases and J gave up 1 base; unmatched junction bases: 4. This CDR3 is 16 amino acids long. The germline V gene encodes CDR1 SGHNT and CDR2 YENEEA. Donor samples were obtained from healthy Caucasian individuals from Russia, aged 6 to 90. Each sample yielded at least 6 million isolated PBMCs. Then a second PCR, running roughly 7 to 11 cycles, was carried out with a sample-barcoded 5' primer and a J-beta primer mix. One entry per CDR3 protein results from TCRdb running MiXCR on the 5' RACE reads. The sample yields fewer than 900,000 distinct CDR3 sequences, roughly two fifths seen once. The source material was blood. This receptor was identified in an older woman in good health. V is TRBV11-3 and J is TRBJ2-2, with 7 bases lining up with TRBD2. The CDR3 protein is CASSLQPSGNTGELFF. CDR3 sequence (DNA): TGTGCCAGCAGCTTACAGCCTAGCGGGAACACCGGGGAGCTGTTTTTT.